The T cell receptor beta chain under discussion was sequenced for a study of identical twins. Findings and caveats of the study: In beta out-of-frame sequences, the excess sharing between twins was weaker. An excess of low generation probability was shown by twin-shared out-of-frame alpha sequences. It was out-of-frame TCR alpha sharing in monozygotic twins that models underestimated.

A universal primer binding site was introduced by template switching. The final cDNA contained unique molecular identifiers. TCRdb reprocessed the 5' RACE reads with MiXCR, giving one entry per CDR3 protein. The sample consists of hundreds of thousands of distinct CDR3 sequences, about 7.6% of them appearing once. Trimming removed 6 bases from V and 1 base from J, with 14 bases in between. This CDR3 region has 15 residues. From germline, CDR1 is MNHNS and CDR2 SASEGT. Concerning this clonotype: What it recognizes is unknown.

The same data also contributed to another study, on yellow fever vaccine responses in identical twins.

This receptor was obtained from a woman aged 18-30 years in good health. Sample: PBMCs. The chain is built from TRBV6-1 and TRBJ2-3, with D uncertain. The CDR3 loop is CASRVGWLGTDTQYF. The CDR3 DNA reads as TGTGCCAGCAGGGTCGGGTGGTTGGGCACAGATACGCAGTATTTT.